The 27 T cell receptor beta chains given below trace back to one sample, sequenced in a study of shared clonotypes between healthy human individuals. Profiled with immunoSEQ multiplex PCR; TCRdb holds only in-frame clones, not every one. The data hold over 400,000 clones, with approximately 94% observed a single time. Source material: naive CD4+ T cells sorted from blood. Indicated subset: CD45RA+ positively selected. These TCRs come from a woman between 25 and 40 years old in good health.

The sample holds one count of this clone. CDR3 residues: CASSYLPDRTEAFF. The CDR3 coding sequence is TGTGCCAGCAGTTACCTACCCGACCGAACTGAAGCTTTCTTT. The rearrangement links TRBV6-5 to TRBJ1-1; no definite D call. This CDR3 comprises 14 residues. Germline CDR1 is MNHEY and CDR2 is SVGAGI. Trimming shortened V by 2 bases and J by 5 bases, and 12 bases separated the two germline ends.

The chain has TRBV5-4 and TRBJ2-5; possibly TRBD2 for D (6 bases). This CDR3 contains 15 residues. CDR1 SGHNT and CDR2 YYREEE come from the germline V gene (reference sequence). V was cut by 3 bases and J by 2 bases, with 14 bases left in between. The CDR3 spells CASSSPTGLQETQYF. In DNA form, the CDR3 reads TGTGCCAGCAGCTCCCCGACGGGACTTCAAGAGACCCAGTACTTC.

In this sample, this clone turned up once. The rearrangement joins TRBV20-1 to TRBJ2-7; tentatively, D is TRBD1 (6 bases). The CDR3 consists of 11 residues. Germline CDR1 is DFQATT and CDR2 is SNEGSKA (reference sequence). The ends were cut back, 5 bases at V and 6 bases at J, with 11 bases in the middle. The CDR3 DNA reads TGCAGTGCTCCCCGACAGGTCGAGCAGTACTTC. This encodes CSAPRQVEQYF.

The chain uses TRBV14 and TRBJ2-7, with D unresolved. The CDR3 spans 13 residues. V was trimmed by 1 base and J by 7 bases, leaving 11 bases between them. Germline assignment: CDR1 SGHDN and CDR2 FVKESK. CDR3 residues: CASSQGLSREQYF. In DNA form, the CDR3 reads TGTGCCAGCAGCCAAGGCCTCTCGCGGGAGCAGTACTTC.

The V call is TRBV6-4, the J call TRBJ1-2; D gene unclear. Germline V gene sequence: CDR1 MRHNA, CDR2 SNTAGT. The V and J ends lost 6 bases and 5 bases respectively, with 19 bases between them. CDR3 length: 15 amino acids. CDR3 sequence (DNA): TGTGCCAGCAGCACAAGGGTCCCCCCCCGTTATGGCTACACCTTC. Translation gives CASSTRVPPRYGYTF.

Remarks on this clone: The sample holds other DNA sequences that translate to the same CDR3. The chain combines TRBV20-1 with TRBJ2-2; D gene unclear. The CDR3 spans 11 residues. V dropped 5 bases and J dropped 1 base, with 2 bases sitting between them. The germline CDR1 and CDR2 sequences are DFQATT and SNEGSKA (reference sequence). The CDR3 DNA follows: TGCAGTGCTTTGAACACCGGGGAGCTGTTTTTT. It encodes CSALNTGELFF.

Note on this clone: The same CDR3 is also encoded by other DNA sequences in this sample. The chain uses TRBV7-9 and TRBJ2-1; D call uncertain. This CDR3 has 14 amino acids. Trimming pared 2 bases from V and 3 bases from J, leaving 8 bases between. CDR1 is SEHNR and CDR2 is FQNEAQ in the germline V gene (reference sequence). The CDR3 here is CASSLTSSYNEQFF. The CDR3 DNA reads TGTGCCAGCAGCTTAACATCCAGCTACAATGAGCAGTTCTTC.

The CDR3 loop is CASSAEDGRTYEQYF. The CDR3 DNA reads TGTGCCAGCAGCGCGGAGGACGGACGTACCTACGAGCAGTACTTC. The rearrangement links TRBV6-1 to TRBJ2-7; tentatively, D is TRBD2 (5 bases). The CDR3 length is 15 residues. The V end was cut by 6 bases, the J end by 2 bases, with 17 bases between. Looked up from germline, CDR1 is MNHNS and CDR2 is SASEGT.

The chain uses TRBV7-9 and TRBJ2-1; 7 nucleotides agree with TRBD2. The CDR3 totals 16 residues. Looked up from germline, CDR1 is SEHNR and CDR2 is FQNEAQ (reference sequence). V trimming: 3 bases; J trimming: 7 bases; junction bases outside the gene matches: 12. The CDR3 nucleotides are TGTGCCAGCAGCTTCCCGCCAGGCGGGAGAGGTAATGAGCAGTTCTTC. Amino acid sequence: CASSFPPGGRGNEQFF.

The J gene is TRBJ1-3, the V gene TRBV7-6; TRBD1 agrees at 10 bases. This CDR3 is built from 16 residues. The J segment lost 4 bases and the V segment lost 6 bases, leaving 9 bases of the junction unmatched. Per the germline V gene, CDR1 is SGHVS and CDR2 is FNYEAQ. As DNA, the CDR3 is TGTGCCAGCAGTCCGTTCGACAGGGGGCCCGGAAACACCATATATTTT. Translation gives CASSPFDRGPGNTIYF.

CDR3 DNA: TGTGCCAGCAGTGACTCGGGACGGGGGAACACCGGGGAGCTGTTTTTT. The encoded protein is CASSDSGRGNTGELFF. This chain links TRBV6-4 with TRBJ2-2; D assignment may be TRBD1 or TRBD2 (5 bases each). Germline values: CDR1 MRHNA, CDR2 SNTAGT. V was shortened by 0 bases and J by 1 base, with 9 bases between the two germline ends. The CDR3 consists of 16 residues.

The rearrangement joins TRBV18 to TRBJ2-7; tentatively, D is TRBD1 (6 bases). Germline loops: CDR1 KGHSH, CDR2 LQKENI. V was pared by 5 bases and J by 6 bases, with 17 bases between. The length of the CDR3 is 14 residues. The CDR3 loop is CASSTGTVPAEQYF. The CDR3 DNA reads TGTGCCAGCTCAACAGGGACGGTCCCGGCCGAGCAGTACTTC. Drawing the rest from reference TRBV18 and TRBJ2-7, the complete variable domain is NAGVMQNPRHLVRRRGQEARLRCSPMKGHSHVYWYRQLPEEGLKFMVYLQKENIIDESGMPKERFSAEFPKEGPSILRIQQVVRGDSAAYFCASSTGTVPAEQYFGPGTRLTVT.

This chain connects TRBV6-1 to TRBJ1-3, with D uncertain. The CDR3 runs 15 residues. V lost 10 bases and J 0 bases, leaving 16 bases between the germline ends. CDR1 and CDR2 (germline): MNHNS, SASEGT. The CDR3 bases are TGTGCCACCTCGAGGTCCAGAGACTCTGGAAACACCATATATTTT. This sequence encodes CATSRSRDSGNTIYF.

CDR3 coding DNA: TGTGCCAGTAGTCCTCAGATCCGGGATGAGCAGTTCTTC. Amino acid sequence: CASSPQIRDEQFF. The chain is built from TRBV19 and TRBJ2-1; D is unclear. CDR1 and CDR2 from the germline V gene are LNHDA and SQIVND (reference sequence). Trimming took off 5 bases at V and 8 bases at J, with 13 bases between the two ends. This CDR3 region has 13 residues.

The CDR3, as DNA: TGTGCCAGCAGCTTAGTTCGAGCTTCCCATTACGAGCAGTACTTC. It yields the protein CASSLVRASHYEQYF. This chain links TRBV7-9 with TRBJ2-7; unclear D gene. CDR3 length: 15 amino acids. V lost 1 base and J lost 4, with 14 bases in between. Looked up from germline, CDR1 is SEHNR and CDR2 is FQNEAQ (reference sequence).

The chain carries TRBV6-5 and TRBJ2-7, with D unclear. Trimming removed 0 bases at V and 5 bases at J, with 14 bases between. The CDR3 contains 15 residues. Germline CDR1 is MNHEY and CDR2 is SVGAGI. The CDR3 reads CASSYSSMGFHEQYF. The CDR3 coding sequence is TGTGCCAGCAGTTACTCGAGTATGGGTTTCCACGAGCAGTACTTC.

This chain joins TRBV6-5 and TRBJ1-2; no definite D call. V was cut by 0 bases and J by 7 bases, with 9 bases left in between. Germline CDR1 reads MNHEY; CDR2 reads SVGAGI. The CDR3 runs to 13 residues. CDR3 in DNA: TGTGCCAGCAGTTACTCGACGTCCGGTGGCTACACCTTC. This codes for CASSYSTSGGYTF.

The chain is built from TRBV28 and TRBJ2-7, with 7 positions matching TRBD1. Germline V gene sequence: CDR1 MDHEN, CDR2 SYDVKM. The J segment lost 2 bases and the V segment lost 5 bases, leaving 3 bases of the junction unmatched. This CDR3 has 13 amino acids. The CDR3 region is CASSRDSTYEQYF. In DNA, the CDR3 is TGTGCCAGCAGTCGGGACAGTACCTACGAGCAGTACTTC.

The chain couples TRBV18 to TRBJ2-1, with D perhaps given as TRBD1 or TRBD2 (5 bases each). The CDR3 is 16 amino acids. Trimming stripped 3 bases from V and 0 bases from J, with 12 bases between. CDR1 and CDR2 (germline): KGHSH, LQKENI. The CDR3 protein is CASSPPRDRSYNEQFF. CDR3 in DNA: TGTGCCAGCTCACCTCCGAGGGACCGCTCCTACAATGAGCAGTTCTTC.

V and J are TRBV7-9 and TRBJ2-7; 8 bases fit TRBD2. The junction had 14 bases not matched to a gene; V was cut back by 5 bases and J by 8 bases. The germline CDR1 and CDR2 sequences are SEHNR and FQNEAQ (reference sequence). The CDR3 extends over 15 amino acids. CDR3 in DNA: TGTGCCAGCAGCAAAACCGGGAGGGCCCTACTCCAGCAGTACTTC. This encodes CASSKTGRALLQQYF.

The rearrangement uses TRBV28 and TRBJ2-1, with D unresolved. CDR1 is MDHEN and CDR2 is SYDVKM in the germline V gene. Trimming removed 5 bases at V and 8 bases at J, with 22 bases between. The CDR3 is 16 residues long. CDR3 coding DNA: TGTGCCAGCAGTCAGATCTGGTCCCCAAGGTTAGATGAGCAGTTCTTC. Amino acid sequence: CASSQIWSPRLDEQFF.

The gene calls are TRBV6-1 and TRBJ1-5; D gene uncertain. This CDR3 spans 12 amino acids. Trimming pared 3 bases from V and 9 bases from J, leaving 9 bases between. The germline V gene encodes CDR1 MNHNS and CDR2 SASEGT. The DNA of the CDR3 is TGTGCCAGCAGTGATGACCCCAGGCCCCAGCATTTT. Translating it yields CASSDDPRPQHF.

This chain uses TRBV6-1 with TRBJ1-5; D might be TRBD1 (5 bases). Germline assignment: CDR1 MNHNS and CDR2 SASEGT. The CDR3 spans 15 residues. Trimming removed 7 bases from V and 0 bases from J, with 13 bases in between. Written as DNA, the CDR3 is TGTGCCAGCAATAAGGGGCTAAATAGCAATCAGCCCCAGCATTTT. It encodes CASNKGLNSNQPQHF.

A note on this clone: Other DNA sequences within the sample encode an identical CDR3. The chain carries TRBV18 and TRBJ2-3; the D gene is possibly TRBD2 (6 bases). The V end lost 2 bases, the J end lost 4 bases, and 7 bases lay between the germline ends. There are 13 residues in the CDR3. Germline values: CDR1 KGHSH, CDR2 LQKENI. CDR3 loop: CASSPGTADTQYF. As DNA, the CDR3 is TGTGCCAGCTCACCAGGGACTGCAGATACGCAGTATTTT.

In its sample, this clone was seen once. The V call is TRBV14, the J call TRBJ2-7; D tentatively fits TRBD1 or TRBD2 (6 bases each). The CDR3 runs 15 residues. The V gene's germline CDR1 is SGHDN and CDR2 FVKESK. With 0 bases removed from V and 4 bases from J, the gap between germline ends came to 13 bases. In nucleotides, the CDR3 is TGTGCCAGCAGCCAAGACAGGGGAGGTTCGTACGAGCAGTACTTC. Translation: CASSQDRGGSYEQYF.

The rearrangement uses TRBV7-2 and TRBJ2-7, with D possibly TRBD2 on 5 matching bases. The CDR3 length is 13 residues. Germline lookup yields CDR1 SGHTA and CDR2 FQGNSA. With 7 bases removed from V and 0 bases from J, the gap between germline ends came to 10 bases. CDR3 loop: CASTNGVSYEQYF. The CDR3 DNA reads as TGTGCCAGCACCAACGGGGTCTCCTACGAGCAGTACTTC.

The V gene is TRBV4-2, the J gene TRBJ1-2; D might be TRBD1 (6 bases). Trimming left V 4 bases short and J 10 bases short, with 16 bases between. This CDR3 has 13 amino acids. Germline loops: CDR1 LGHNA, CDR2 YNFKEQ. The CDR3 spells CASSRRGKEDYTF. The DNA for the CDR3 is TGTGCCAGCAGCCGCAGGGGTAAGGAGGACTACACCTTC.